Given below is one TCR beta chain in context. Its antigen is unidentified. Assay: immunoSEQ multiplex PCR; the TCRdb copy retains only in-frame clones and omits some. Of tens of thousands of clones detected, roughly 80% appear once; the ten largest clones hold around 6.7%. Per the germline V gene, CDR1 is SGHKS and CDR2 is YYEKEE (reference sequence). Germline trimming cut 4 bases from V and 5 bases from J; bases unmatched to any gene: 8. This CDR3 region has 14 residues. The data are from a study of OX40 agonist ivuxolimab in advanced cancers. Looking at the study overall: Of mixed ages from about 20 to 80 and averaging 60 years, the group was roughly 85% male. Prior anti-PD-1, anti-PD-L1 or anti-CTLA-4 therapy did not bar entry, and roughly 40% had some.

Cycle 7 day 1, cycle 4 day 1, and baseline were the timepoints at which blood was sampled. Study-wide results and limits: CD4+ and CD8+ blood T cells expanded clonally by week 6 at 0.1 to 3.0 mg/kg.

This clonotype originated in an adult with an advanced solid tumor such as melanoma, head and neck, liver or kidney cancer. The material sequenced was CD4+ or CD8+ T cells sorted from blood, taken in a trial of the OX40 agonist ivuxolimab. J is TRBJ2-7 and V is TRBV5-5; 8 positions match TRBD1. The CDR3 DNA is TGTGCCAGCAGCGCGGGACAGGTAGAGAACGAGCAGTACGTC. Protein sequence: CASSAGQVENEQYV.